This TCR beta chain was sequenced for a study of cytomegalovirus exposure and HLA in healthy donors (dated by TCRdb to the late 2010s). General notes on the study: In an earlier analysis of approximately 640 of the donors, about 270 Gb of sequence data and 90 million to 120 million unique TCR beta sequences from some 170 million T cells were reported. Roughly 300 gigabases of sequencing data and tens of millions of unique TCR sequences were included in an early release covering several hundred HLA-typed donors. An earlier analysis of around 540 of the donors applied high-throughput TCR beta sequencing to assess whether each TCR beta V gene segment acted as functional or pseudogenic. HLA typing included class I and class II loci at four-digit resolution. In a later genetic analysis, genome-wide SNP genotypes for about three fifths of the 666 donors were used, and that subset was treated as a discovery cohort. Among over 350 genotyped donors of the cohort, an average of 235,054 unique TCR beta nucleotide sequences were sequenced per donor, 15% to 20% of them non-productive. To predict cytomegalovirus infection status, the study brought together high-throughput TCR immunosequencing, statistical association of individual TCRs with disease status, and machine learning. A later analysis re-examined previously published TCR beta repertoires from 600 to 700 donors and added high-resolution HLA genotyping to investigate patterns of TCR occurrence. About five DR-DQ haplotypes were handled as single units for association and clustering because linkage in the cohort was strong. All discovery cohort repertoires had been generated using a single sequencing platform. Of the roughly 400 genotyped donors, 75% to 85% were placed in the genetic ancestry cluster associated with self-reported Caucasian donors. Donor age, sex, ethnicity and CMV serostatus were compiled together with the repertoire data. Rather than drawing on any new phenotypic data, the later analysis identified candidate immune exposures from TCR beta sequences and the way those sequences occurred across donors. The study was designed to test whether signatures of past pathogen exposure could be identified by cataloging public T cell receptors. Besides the first cohort of hundreds of subjects, a separate validation cohort made up of 120 different subjects was used. The T cell repertoires of 666 subjects were profiled by immunosequencing and related to cytomegalovirus serostatus. The number of typed donors differed by locus: about 620-630 for A, B, C, DRB1 and DQB1; approximately 530 for DQA1; 606 for DPA1; and around 470 for DPB1.

To prepare the library, the immunoSEQ multiplex PCR assay was applied. For the multiplex PCR, a mixture combining 60 forward primers for TCR Vbeta segments and 13 reverse primers for TCR Jbeta segments was used. A multiplex PCR assay on genomic DNA amplified the CDR3 region of rearranged TCR beta genes. Amplified TCR beta libraries were sequenced as 87-base-pair reads on the Illumina HiSeq System. In the paper's pipeline: Across the 700 or so repertoires, a later analysis counted tens of millions of unique TCR beta chains, 9.5 million to 12 million of which were shared by at least two donors. Raw reads were error-corrected and collapsed into unique sequences with a nearest-neighbor algorithm that merged closely related sequences to remove PCR and sequencing errors. V, D and J gene segments were assigned by aligning CDR3 sequences to IMGT reference sequences. For a sequence to be retained, at least a six-nucleotide match to both a V gene segment and a J gene segment was required. Rearrangements were called productive when the CDR3 lacked stop codons and stayed in frame with V and J; all others were non-productive. Following IMGT convention, CDR3 was defined as the stretch from the second conserved V-encoded cysteine up to the conserved J-encoded phenylalanine. In an earlier analysis of more than 550 of the donors, sequences lacking an unambiguous match to a single V gene segment were excluded. An earlier analysis of several hundred of the donors called V segments functional above 56.7% productive rearrangements and segregating when the between-donor standard deviation exceeded 5%. A statistical classification framework was built to diagnose cytomegalovirus status from the catalog of TCR beta chain sequences. V and J gene assignment, in a later analysis, came from comparing TCR nucleotide sequences with IMGT/GENE-DB human TR gene sequences. The TCRdist pipeline was used in a later analysis to assign CDR3 sequences and most-parsimonious VDJ recombination scenarios. In a later analysis, every TCR beta chain was defined by the combination of its CDR3 amino acid sequence and its V-gene family, and reads without a unique V-gene family were dropped. To address suspected cross-contamination and a sequencing artifact, a later analysis removed around 590 highly shared, low-generation-probability nucleotide sequences. In a later analysis, a clonal expansion index was calculated for each public chain from normalized within-repertoire ranks of inferred template counts. A later analysis computed generation probabilities with a VDJ recombination model fitted to out-of-frame rearrangements, and checked the results against IGoR. In a later analysis, TCR-TCR, TCR-HLA and TCR-CMV co-occurrence was scored with hypergeometric tests, and a repertoire-size bias correction was applied to TCR pairs. False discovery rates were estimated in a later analysis by permuting HLA or CMV assignments 20 times. In a later analysis, co-occurring TCRs were grouped using DBSCAN, with TCRdist sequence similarity added in when clustering inside HLA-allele-positive subsets. Repertoires with fewer than 30,000 or more than 120,000 public chains were left out of co-occurrence clustering, as were five repertoires with anomalous nucleotide sharing. Here the immuneACCESS table is served through TCRdb, limited to in-frame sequences with V and J called. Missing clones are a known gap in these copies; in checked studies unresolved V genes cover under half, and the rest lacks a known reason. V, J and clone size derive from that table, while D and trimming were established from the DNA sequence. A total of over 150,000 clones appear in this sample, roughly 87% of them only once. The biggest ten clones account for 0.85% of the sample.

The cohort was made up of around 720 healthy bone marrow donors. Cohort members were all nominally healthy when sampled, although unrecorded immune exposures were likely present. The donor was CMV seronegative and was included in the group of 352 seronegative cohort members. A peripheral blood sample was provided by each donor, and peripheral blood mononuclear cells were used for TCR beta sequencing. Genomic DNA extraction from the blood cell samples was performed with the Qiagen DNeasy Blood Extraction Kit. The cysteine opens and the phenylalanine closes a CDR3 of 15 amino acids. The DNA shown is the 45-base CDR3, in frame from base 1. Based on the germline V gene, the CDR1 and CDR2 sequences are KGHSH and LQKENI. At the junction V is shortened by 3 bases and J by 6 bases, with 18 bases in between. Remarks on this clone: Its antigen is unknown. Per-nucleotide qualities are absent, and no much larger clonotype sits a single base away.

Paper-wide results and their limitations: When HLA alleles, especially DR and DQ, strongly co-occurred, attributing TCR associations to individual alleles was difficult. In a later analysis, several top co-occurrence clusters were reported to appear linked to parvovirus B19, influenza, CMV and Epstein-Barr virus. According to a later genetic analysis, donors in an Asian-associated ancestry cluster had fewer N-insertions in productive TCRs than the roughly 670-donor mean. The sequencing pipeline was judged likely to have produced a cluster of highly shared sequence variants as a technical artifact. According to the authors, the approach could potentially be generalized to other disease states and immunological phenotypes. In a later analysis, HLA-associated TCR beta chains showed more clonal expansion and lower generation probabilities than non-associated chains that were equally common. Linkage disequilibrium might explain the correlated functional status among segregating V segments, but an unknown experimental factor could not be ruled out. The presence/absence analyses assumed that sequencing depth was roughly uniform across donors, and that assumption may not be true. A later genetic analysis associated a missense DCLRE1C variant with V-gene and J-gene trimming of TCR beta chains, and an independent cohort replicated the association. Across donors, most TCR sequences were observed very rarely, whereas some public TCRs were present in many individuals. The 87-base-pair reads could not distinguish some IMGT-functional V segments, including TRBV6-2 and TRBV6-3, so those segments were excluded. In a later analysis, most CMV-associated TCR beta chains were found to appear HLA-restricted, with HLA associations seemingly driven largely by CMV exposure. A further reported finding was that TCR beta sequences accurately predicted the HLA-A and HLA-B alleles for most subjects in the first cohort. In a later analysis, TCR association rates were found to vary across HLA loci, with the most associated TCRs seen for DRB1 alleles and the fewest for HLA-C alleles. In an earlier analysis of approximately 590 of the donors, most TCR beta V segments appeared in productive rearrangements about 87% or about 30% of the time, broadly matching IMGT annotations. Roughly 15 rarely observed V segments, including chromosome 9 orphons, were excluded from the earlier analysis of a few hundred of the donors because counts were too low. This cohort had only TCR beta chains sequenced, and the lack of alpha or paired-chain data limited which features could be detected. In a later analysis, some 18,000 TCR beta sequences were associated with specific HLA alleles at a false discovery rate of 0.05. For the cohort, immune exposure information was limited to CMV serostatus. A total of roughly 160 TCR beta chains were listed by the study as associated with cytomegalovirus. Cytomegalovirus status was reported to be diagnosed by the classifier with high specificity and sensitivity in both the original and validation cohorts. HLA typing was unavailable for some donors at each locus, so association tests used only the typed subset. A few of the identified cytomegalovirus-associated TCR beta chains were confirmed in vitro to be specific for cytomegalovirus antigens.

This sequence originates from a woman in her 30s in good health and CMV-seronegative. The sequenced sample consisted of PBMCs. Recombination linked TRBV18 to TRBJ2-7; tentative D gene TRBD2, with 8 bases matching. The CDR3 protein is CASSPTGERGSEQYF. The nucleotide sequence is given as TGTGCCAGCTCACCTACAGGGGAGCGGGGGAGCGAGCAGTACTTC.